These 15 T cell receptor beta chains were sequenced from one sample in a study of blood T cell repertoires in COVID-19. The method was immunoSEQ multiplex PCR; TCRdb's version includes in-frame clones alone and lacks a portion of them. The sample holds 200,000 to 250,000 clones, about 90% seen once. Source material: PBMCs or T cells enriched from blood (not recorded which). Receptors were obtained from a woman aged 45-60 years in a cohort exposed to, infected with or recovered from COVID-19 (not recorded which).

This chain uses TRBV2 with TRBJ1-5, with D possibly being TRBD1 (6 bases). Trimming left V 4 bases short and J 7 bases short, with 17 bases between. This CDR3 spans 15 amino acids. Germline assignment: CDR1 SNHLY and CDR2 FYNNEI. The CDR3 DNA reads TGTGCCAGCAGTGCCCACAGGGCCTCTATACAGCCCCAGCATTTT. Its protein product is CASSAHRASIQPQHF.

DNA for the CDR3: TGTGCCAGCAGCTTAGCGGGGCGGAGCTTGGTGGATACGCAGTATTTT. This gives the protein CASSLAGRSLVDTQYF. This chain links TRBV7-6 with TRBJ2-3, with D tentatively TRBD1 (5 bases). Germline V gene sequence: CDR1 SGHVS, CDR2 FNYEAQ. This CDR3 spans 16 amino acids. The V end lost 0 bases, the J end lost 6 bases, and 16 bases lay between the germline ends.

The J gene is TRBJ2-1, the V gene TRBV19; 12 bases align to TRBD1. Germline V gene data show CDR1 as LNHDA and CDR2 as SQIVND (reference sequence). This CDR3 has 20 residues. J gave up 0 bases and V 4 bases, and 13 bases lay outside the gene matches. CDR3 in amino acids: CASSKPPGTGGRGSYNEQFF. The DNA of the CDR3 is TGTGCCAGTAGTAAACCACCCGGGACAGGGGGCAGGGGCTCCTACAATGAGCAGTTCTTC.

This sequence joins TRBV3-1 (or the pseudogene TRBV3-2) and TRBJ1-1, with a tentative D call TRBD1 (5 bases). The CDR3 is made up of 14 amino acids. The V end was cut by 1 base, the J end by 7 bases, with 13 bases between. Per the germline V gene, CDR1 is LGHDT and CDR2 is YNNKEL (reference sequence). CDR3 region: CASSQGGTGSEAFF. CDR3 DNA: TGTGCCAGCAGCCAAGGAGGAACAGGCAGTGAAGCTTTCTTT.

This sequence joins TRBV7-8 and TRBJ2-1; D remains unclear. V was pared by 1 base and J by 4 bases, with 11 bases between. There are 15 residues in the CDR3. CDR1 SGHVS and CDR2 FQNEAQ come from the germline V gene. CDR3 in amino acids: CASSLVPATYNEQFF. CDR3 DNA: TGTGCCAGCAGCTTAGTCCCAGCGACGTACAATGAGCAGTTCTTC.

With respect to this clone: An end of the junction does not agree with germline; a read error may underlie this. The chain links TRBV13 to TRBJ2-7; TRBD1 aligns across 8 bases. The CDR3 is made up of 12 amino acids. CDR1 and CDR2 from the germline V gene are PRHDT and FYEKMQ (reference sequence). CDR3 coding DNA: TGTGCCAGCAGCTACGCACGGACAGGGAAGGACTTC. Encoded protein: CASSYARTGKDF.

V and J are TRBV9 and TRBJ1-2; the D gene is possibly TRBD1 (6 bases). This CDR3 contains 15 residues. V was cut by 6 bases and J by 8 bases, with 23 bases left in between. CDR1 SGDLS and CDR2 YYNGEE come from the germline V gene. The chain's CDR3 is CASTLETGDLMGYTF. The CDR3 bases are TGTGCCAGCACCCTGGAGACAGGCGACTTGATGGGCTACACCTTC.

V usage is TRBV19 and J usage is TRBJ2-1; 15 positions agree with TRBD2. The CDR3 loop spans 15 amino acids. V was clipped by 5 bases and J by 10 bases; unmatched bases: 6. The germline V gene encodes CDR1 LNHDA and CDR2 SQIVND (reference sequence). The CDR3 spells CASSRTSGGAMEQFF. DNA for the CDR3: TGTGCCAGTAGTCGGACTAGCGGGGGGGCAATGGAGCAGTTCTTC.

The chain combines TRBV28 with TRBJ1-3, with D unresolved. Trimming cost V 8 bases and J 1 base, with 12 bases left between them. Germline-derived CDR1 and CDR2 are MDHEN and SYDVKM. The CDR3 loop spans 14 amino acids. The CDR3 spells CASLPGGSGNTIYF. CDR3 coding DNA: TGTGCCAGCCTCCCGGGAGGGTCTGGAAACACCATATATTTT. The full variable domain, its missing parts supplied by reference TRBV28 and TRBJ1-3, is DVKVTQSSRYLVKRTGEKVFLECVQDMDHENMFWYRQDPGLGLRLIYFSYDVKMKEKGDIPEGYSVSREKKERFSLILESASTNQTSMYLCASLPGGSGNTIYFGEGSWLTVV.

The chain is built from TRBV7-9 and TRBJ1-2; D is perhaps TRBD1 (6 bases). V was clipped by 5 bases and J by 7 bases, with 17 bases between them. The CDR3 covers 14 residues. Per the germline V gene, CDR1 is SEHNR and CDR2 is FQNEAQ (reference sequence). The CDR3 loop reads CASSPRTVSSGYTF. The CDR3 nucleotides read TGTGCCAGCAGCCCAAGGACAGTTTCTTCTGGCTACACCTTC.

The rearrangement joins TRBV11-1 to TRBJ1-1, with a tentative D call TRBD1 (5 bases). CDR3 length equals 14 residues. V lost 3 bases to trimming and J lost 2 bases, with 10 bases between them. CDR1 and CDR2 from the germline V gene are SGHAT and FQDESV (reference sequence). The CDR3 coding sequence is TGTGCCAGCAGCTTCGAGGACACCAACACTGAAGCTTTCTTT. The encoded protein is CASSFEDTNTEAFF.

This clone appeared once. The chain combines TRBV7-2 with TRBJ1-2; the D gene is possibly TRBD1 (5 bases). The CDR3 covers 16 residues. V dropped 0 bases and J dropped 2 bases, with 13 bases sitting between them. In germline, CDR1 is SGHTA, CDR2 FQGNSA. CDR3 in DNA: TGTGCCAGCAGCTTAGCGCGGGGACTGCGGAACTATGGCTACACCTTC. It yields the protein CASSLARGLRNYGYTF.

J is TRBJ2-3 and V is TRBV4-3, with 8 positions matching TRBD2. Germline CDR1 reads LGHNA; CDR2 reads YSLEER. This CDR3 spans 18 amino acids. The trim removed 4 bases at V and 0 bases at J, leaving 12 bases unmatched. DNA for the CDR3: TGCGCCAGCAGCCTCTCTCTCCCCTCTAGCGGGAGCACAGATACGCAGTATTTT. Its protein is CASSLSLPSSGSTDTQYF.

The chain recombines TRBV6-1 with TRBJ1-6; D is perhaps TRBD1 (6 bases). There are 17 residues in the CDR3. Germline lookup yields CDR1 MNHNS and CDR2 SASEGT. V was shortened by 4 bases and J by 6 bases, with 19 bases between the two germline ends. The DNA of the CDR3 is TGTGCCAGCAGTGCCCAACCAGACAGGACTGGTAATTCACCCCTCCACTTT. Its protein is CASSAQPDRTGNSPLHF.

The V and J genes are TRBV18 and TRBJ2-3; TRBD1 aligns across 11 bases. The germline gives CDR1 KGHSH, CDR2 LQKENI. The CDR3 loop spans 18 amino acids. Trimming removed 1 base from V and 2 bases from J; junction bases left unmatched: 8. The CDR3 reads CASSPQRGTGGITDTQYF. The CDR3 bases are TGTGCCAGCTCACCACAGCGGGGGACAGGGGGGATCACAGATACGCAGTATTTT.